The next 28 T cell receptor beta chains were all read from a single sample in a study of T-cell reconstitution after alpha-beta-depleted transplantation in children. TCRbeta library construction was performed incorporating unique molecular identifiers. Using its own MiXCR run on the PCR reads, TCRdb lists one record per CDR3 protein. The sample has about 640,000 distinct CDR3 sequences, around 16% seen once. The sequenced sample was PBMCs from the stem cell graft donor, obtained from the stem cell graft. The receptors here all came from a human donor who donated a stem cell graft to a child with acute myeloid leukemia.

V gene TRBV12-3 or TRBV12-4 combines with J gene TRBJ2-3; 11 nucleotides match TRBD2. V gave up 6 bases and J gave up 4 bases; unmatched junction bases: 6. The CDR3 is 15 residues long. The CDR3: CASSETSGVADTQYF. Written as DNA, the CDR3 is TGTGCCAGCAGCGAGACTAGCGGGGTCGCAGATACGCAGTATTTT.

This clonotype was counted ten times or more. The genes are TRBV29-1 and TRBJ1-2, with D perhaps matching TRBD1 (6 bases). Per germline, CDR1 SQVTM and CDR2 ANQGSEA. The CDR3 runs to 14 residues. Deletions cut 6 bases from V and 5 bases from J, with 19 bases between. CDR3: CSVTDRSFRYGYTF. In DNA form, the CDR3 reads TGCAGCGTAACCGACAGGAGTTTTCGATATGGCTACACCTTC.

This clonotype was seen a few times. V is TRBV5-1 and J is TRBJ1-1, with 10 bases aligning to TRBD1. Germline values: CDR1 SGHRS, CDR2 YFSETQ. The CDR3 is 14 amino acids. V trimming: 3 bases; J trimming: 6 bases; junction bases outside the gene matches: 5. The CDR3 bases are TGCGCCAGCAGCTGGGGACAGGGGAGGGCTGAAGCTTTCTTT. This sequence encodes CASSWGQGRAEAFF. The full variable domain, its missing parts supplied by reference TRBV5-1 and TRBJ1-1, is KAGVTQTPRYLIKTRGQQVTLSCSPISGHRSVSWYQQTPGQGLQFLFEYFSETQRNKGNFPGRFSGRQFSNSRSEMNVSTLELGDSALYLCASSWGQGRAEAFFGQGTRLTVV.

The table lists this clonotype with many counts. The chain carries TRBV29-1 and TRBJ2-5, with 7 bases matching TRBD1. V lost 7 bases, J lost 0 bases, and 5 bases stayed unmatched. Germline loops: CDR1 SQVTM, CDR2 ANQGSEA. The CDR3 loop spans 13 amino acids. DNA for the CDR3: TGCAGCGCTCGACAGGGTAACCAAGAGACCCAGTACTTC. Protein product: CSARQGNQETQYF.

This clonotype has more than one count but fewer than ten. This rearrangement joins TRBV7-8 to TRBJ2-3; 7 bases are a match to TRBD2. Germline assignment: CDR1 SGHVS and CDR2 FQNEAQ. The V gene end was trimmed by 3 bases and the J gene end by 5 bases; junction bases not matched to a gene: 14. The CDR3 is 17 amino acids. This CDR3 is CASSLRSSGVIGDTQYF. CDR3 sequence (DNA): TGTGCCAGCAGCTTGAGATCCAGCGGGGTTATTGGAGATACGCAGTATTTT.

As regards this clonotype: At one of its ends the junction is not consistent with the germline gene, which may arise from a read error. This sequence joins TRBV6-1 and TRBJ1-2; possible D gene TRBD1, 5 bases. Per germline, CDR1 MNHNS and CDR2 SASEGT. The CDR3 is 13 residues long. CDR3 bases: TGTGCCAGCAGGCAGGGTCCCTTTTATGGCTACCCCTTC. Translation gives CASRQGPFYGYPF.

This clonotype was counted at least ten times. The V and J genes are TRBV12-3 or TRBV12-4 and TRBJ2-1, with 9 bases that match TRBD2. CDR3 length: 13 amino acids. V was clipped by 8 bases and J by 5 bases; unmatched bases: 4. The CDR3 loop is CASRTSEDNEQFF. CDR3 DNA: TGTGCCAGCCGGACTAGCGAAGACAATGAGCAGTTCTTC.

The gene calls are TRBV7-2 and TRBJ2-1; D is possibly TRBD2 (6 bases). Germline V gives CDR1 SGHTA, CDR2 FQGNSA. CDR3 length: 17 amino acids. Deletions cut 4 bases from V and 6 bases from J, with 22 bases between. CDR3 residues: CASSWGGASAGRNEQFF. As DNA, the CDR3 is TGTGCCAGCAGCTGGGGAGGTGCTAGCGCGGGGCGCAATGAGCAGTTCTTC.

The rearrangement uses TRBV12-3 or TRBV12-4 and TRBJ2-7, with D perhaps assigned TRBD1 or TRBD2 (5 bases each). This CDR3 spans 11 amino acids. V lost 3 bases, J lost 6 bases, and 6 bases lay in between. CDR3 bases: TGTGCCAGCAGTTTCGGGGCCGAGCAGTACTTC. Translated: CASSFGAEQYF.

This clonotype was found many times. The J gene is TRBJ2-3, the V gene TRBV15, with D possibly called TRBD1 or TRBD2 (5 bases each). The V gene's germline CDR1 is LNHNV and CDR2 YYDKDF (reference sequence). Trimming shortened V by 1 base and J by 0 bases, and 11 bases separated the two germline ends. This CDR3 comprises 16 residues. The CDR3 here is CATSRGPGPSTDTQYF. CDR3 DNA sequence: TGTGCCACCAGCAGAGGACCGGGACCTAGCACAGATACGCAGTATTTT.

This chain links TRBV20-1 with TRBJ2-1, with no clear D. The CDR3 extends over 14 amino acids. V dropped 5 bases and J dropped 8 bases, with 19 bases sitting between them. Germline CDR1 DFQATT, CDR2 SNEGSKA (reference sequence). The CDR3, as DNA: TGCAGTGCTGCTCCTTGGTTTCTTAGGGATGAGCAGTTCTTC. Protein product: CSAAPWFLRDEQFF.

The rearrangement uses TRBV20-1 and TRBJ1-2; 8 positions match TRBD1. V lost 6 bases and J lost 8; bases outside the gene matches: 14. The germline gives CDR1 DFQATT, CDR2 SNEGSKA (reference sequence). This CDR3 is 14 amino acids long. The CDR3 spells CSASRTGTLGGYTF. For the CDR3, the DNA is TGCAGTGCGTCGAGGACAGGGACCTTAGGGGGCTACACCTTC.

This chain links TRBV20-1 with TRBJ2-1, with 13 bases lining up with TRBD2. CDR1 is DFQATT and CDR2 is SNEGSKA in the germline V gene (reference sequence). Trimming cost V 5 bases and J 1 base; bases outside gene matches: 14. CDR3 length: 19 residues. CDR3: CSALPPTSGGPRSYNEQFF. The CDR3 nucleotides are TGCAGTGCTCTCCCTCCGACTAGCGGGGGGCCGAGGTCCTACAATGAGCAGTTCTTC.

The chain combines TRBV20-1 with TRBJ2-3, with 10 bases aligning to TRBD2. Germline V gives CDR1 DFQATT, CDR2 SNEGSKA (reference sequence). The ends lost 5 bases at V and 0 bases at J; junction bases unmatched: 17. CDR3 length: 19 amino acids. CDR3 sequence: CSAPPGVAGGLLSTDTQYF. The CDR3 coding sequence is TGCAGTGCTCCACCCGGGGTAGCGGGGGGCTTACTTAGCACAGATACGCAGTATTTT.

The rearrangement uses TRBV4-1 and TRBJ2-1; maybe TRBD1 (7 bases). CDR3 length equals 16 residues. The germline V gene encodes CDR1 MGHRA and CDR2 YSYEKL. V gave up 2 bases and J gave up 2 bases, with 13 bases separating them. The CDR3 DNA sequence: TGCGCCAGCAGCCAATCAGGAGGGGGCCCCTACAATGAGCAGTTCTTC. Translated, it gives CASSQSGGGPYNEQFF.

In its sample, this clonotype was seen many times. V is TRBV12-3 or TRBV12-4 and J is TRBJ2-5; D remains ambiguous. V gave up 6 bases and J gave up 1 base, with 18 bases separating them. The CDR3 extends over 16 amino acids. The CDR3 region has the DNA TGTGCCAGCAGGGGCAGGTCTGCGGTTCCCCAAGAGACCCAGTACTTC. It yields the protein CASRGRSAVPQETQYF.

This clonotype was seen repeatedly, ten times or more. The rearrangement joins TRBV30 to TRBJ1-4; D gene unclear. The V and J ends lost 0 bases and 7 bases respectively, with 12 bases between them. CDR3 size: 14 residues. Germline assignment: CDR1 GTSNPN and CDR2 SVGIG (reference sequence). The CDR3 reads CAWSVRWEGEKLFF. CDR3 coding DNA: TGTGCCTGGAGTGTACGGTGGGAGGGTGAAAAACTGTTTTTT.

This clonotype was picked up many times. The chain links TRBV29-1 to TRBJ2-7; D uncertain. The length of the CDR3 is 11 residues. Trimming pared 7 bases from V and 6 bases from J, leaving 13 bases between. The germline gives CDR1 SQVTM, CDR2 ANQGSEA. The CDR3 loop reads CSGVYSREQYF. The DNA for the CDR3 is TGCAGCGGAGTTTACAGTCGCGAGCAGTACTTC.

In nucleotides, the CDR3 is TGTGCCAGCAGCTTTCAGAACCGAAACACCATATATTTT. Protein sequence: CASSFQNRNTIYF. This chain joins TRBV13 and TRBJ1-3; D not resolved. The V gene's germline CDR1 is PRHDT and CDR2 FYEKMQ (reference sequence). V shed 3 bases and J shed 5 bases, with 8 bases lying between them. This CDR3 has 13 amino acids.

This clonotype appeared many times. CDR3 DNA sequence: TGTGCCAGTACCGCAGGGGTCGGCTACGAGCAGTACTTC. Residues: CASTAGVGYEQYF. V is TRBV19 and J is TRBJ2-7; D possibly corresponds to TRBD1 (6 bases). Trimming removed 7 bases from V and 3 bases from J, with 13 bases in between. Germline V lookup: CDR1 LNHDA, CDR2 SQIVND (reference sequence). This CDR3 contains 13 residues.

V gene TRBV10-3 combines with J gene TRBJ2-7; a weak D match, TRBD1 (6 bases). The V gene lost 6 bases and the J gene lost 5 bases, with 17 bases spanning the gap. Germline CDR1 is ENHRY and CDR2 is SYGVKD. This CDR3 has 14 amino acids. CDR3 sequence: CAIRGYRASNEQYF. The CDR3 region has the DNA TGTGCCATCAGAGGGTACAGGGCTTCCAACGAGCAGTACTTC.

The chain joins TRBV11-3 to TRBJ2-5; D may be TRBD2 (5 bases). The CDR3 sequence is 15 residues long. Trimming removed 5 bases from V and 5 bases from J, with 18 bases in between. The germline V gene encodes CDR1 SGHNT and CDR2 YENEEA. The CDR3 is CASSQASFGDETQYF. As DNA, the CDR3 is TGTGCCAGCAGCCAAGCGAGCTTCGGGGATGAGACCCAGTACTTC.

This clonotype has just one count. The V call is TRBV6-7, the J call TRBJ2-3; 8 positions match TRBD2. TRBV6-7 is an ORF, and what it does is uncertain. After removal of 0 bases from V and 1 base from J, the junction contained 3 bases not matched to a gene. CDR3 length: 16 amino acids. CDR3 region: CASSYSSGGGTDTQYF. For the CDR3, the DNA is TGTGCCAGCAGTTACTCAAGCGGGGGTGGCACAGATACGCAGTATTTT.

The sample holds many counts of this clonotype. V is TRBV5-1 and J is TRBJ2-1; 11 bases are shared with TRBD2. V was pared by 6 bases and J by 5 bases, with 7 bases of the junction left unmatched. Germline CDR1 is SGHRS and CDR2 is YFSETQ. The CDR3 spans 15 residues. CDR3 coding DNA: TGCGCCAGCACCCTTCTAGCGGGGGGTAACAATGAGCAGTTCTTC. It translates to CASTLLAGGNNEQFF.

There are a few counts of this clonotype. The chain uses TRBV7-2 and TRBJ1-6; D not certain. The CDR3 sequence is 14 residues long. The V end lost 2 bases, the J end lost 3 bases, and 5 bases lay between the germline ends. Germline values: CDR1 SGHTA, CDR2 FQGNSA. Here the CDR3 DNA reads TGTGCCAGCAGCTTAAAGAGCTATAATTCACCCCTCCACTTT. Its translation is CASSLKSYNSPLHF.

This clonotype occurred a few times. A read error may be the cause here, since a much bigger clone is one base away. The V call is TRBV7-2, the J call TRBJ2-7; D unclear. This CDR3 contains 12 residues. The V gene's germline CDR1 is SGHTA and CDR2 FQGNSA. For the CDR3, the DNA is TGTGCCAGCAGCTTTGGAAACTACGAGCCGTACTTC. It specifies CASSFGNYEPYF.

The chain carries TRBV5-1 and TRBJ2-7; 10 nucleotides line up with TRBD1. The CDR3 spans 16 residues. Germline V CDR1 and CDR2: SGHRS, YFSETQ. The ends lost 2 bases at V and 0 bases at J; junction bases unmatched: 5. CDR3 DNA sequence: TGCGCCAGCAGCTTAGGGGGGACAGGGGCCTCCTACGAGCAGTACTTC. Protein product: CASSLGGTGASYEQYF.

The rearrangement links TRBV7-3 to TRBJ2-1, with 11 bases matching TRBD1. The length of the CDR3 is 16 residues. CDR1 and CDR2 from the germline V gene are SGHTA and FQGTGA. Losses at the gene ends were 5 bases for V and 3 bases for J; bases not matched to a gene: 6. The CDR3 protein is CASSRTGTGGYNEQFF. The CDR3 DNA sequence: TGTGCCAGCAGCAGAACCGGGACAGGGGGCTACAATGAGCAGTTCTTC. The variable domain in full, with the rest retrieved from reference TRBV7-3 and TRBJ2-1, is GAGVSQTPSNKVTEKGKYVELRCDPISGHTALYWYRQSLGQGPEFLIYFQGTGAADDSGLPNDRFFAVRPEGSVSTLKIQRTERGDSAVYLCASSRTGTGGYNEQFFGPGTRLTVL.